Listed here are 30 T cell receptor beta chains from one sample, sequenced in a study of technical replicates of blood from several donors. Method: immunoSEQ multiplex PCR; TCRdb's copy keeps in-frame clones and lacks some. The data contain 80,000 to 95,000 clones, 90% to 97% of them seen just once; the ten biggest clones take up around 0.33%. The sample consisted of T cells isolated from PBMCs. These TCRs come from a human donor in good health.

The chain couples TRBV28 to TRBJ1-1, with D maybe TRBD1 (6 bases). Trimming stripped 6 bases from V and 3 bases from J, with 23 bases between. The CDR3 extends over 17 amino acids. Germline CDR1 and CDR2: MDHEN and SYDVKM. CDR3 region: CASSLPRRSGQYTEAFF. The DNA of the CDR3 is TGTGCCAGCAGCCTACCCCGTCGCTCCGGACAGTACACTGAAGCTTTCTTT.

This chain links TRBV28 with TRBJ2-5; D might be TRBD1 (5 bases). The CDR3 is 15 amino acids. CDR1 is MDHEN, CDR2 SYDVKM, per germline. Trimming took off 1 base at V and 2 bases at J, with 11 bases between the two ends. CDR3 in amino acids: CASSLSGQGQETQYF. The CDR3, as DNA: TGTGCCAGCAGTTTATCAGGCCAGGGTCAAGAGACCCAGTACTTC.

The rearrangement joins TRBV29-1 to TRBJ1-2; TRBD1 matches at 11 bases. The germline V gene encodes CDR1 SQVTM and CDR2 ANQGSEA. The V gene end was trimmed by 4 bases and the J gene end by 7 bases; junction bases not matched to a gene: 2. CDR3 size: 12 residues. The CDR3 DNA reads TGCAGCGTTGGGGACAGGGGGTTTGGCTACACCTTC. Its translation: CSVGDRGFGYTF.

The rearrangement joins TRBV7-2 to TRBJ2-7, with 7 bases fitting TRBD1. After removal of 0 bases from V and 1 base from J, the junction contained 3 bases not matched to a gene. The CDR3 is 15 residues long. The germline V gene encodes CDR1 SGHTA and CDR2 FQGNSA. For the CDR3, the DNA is TGTGCCAGCAGCTTAGCGGGACAGAATTCCTACGAGCAGTACTTC. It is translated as CASSLAGQNSYEQYF.

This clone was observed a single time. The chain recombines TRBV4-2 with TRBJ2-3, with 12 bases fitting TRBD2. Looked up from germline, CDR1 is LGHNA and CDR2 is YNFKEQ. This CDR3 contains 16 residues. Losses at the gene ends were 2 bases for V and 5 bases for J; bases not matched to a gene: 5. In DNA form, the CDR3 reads TGTGCCAGCAGCCAACGACTAGCGGGAGAAGTAGATACGCAGTATTTT. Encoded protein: CASSQRLAGEVDTQYF.

The chain's CDR3 is CASGTGVHTIYF. The CDR3 DNA is TGTGCCAGTGGGACAGGGGTACACACCATATATTTT. The rearrangement links TRBV19 to TRBJ1-3; 10 bases match TRBD1. This CDR3 region has 12 residues. The V gene's germline CDR1 is LNHDA and CDR2 SQIVND (reference sequence). Germline trimming cut 8 bases from V and 8 bases from J; bases unmatched to any gene: 3.

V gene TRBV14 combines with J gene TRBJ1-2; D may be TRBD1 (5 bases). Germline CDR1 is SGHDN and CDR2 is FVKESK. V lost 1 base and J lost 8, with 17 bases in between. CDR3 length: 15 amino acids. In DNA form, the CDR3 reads TGTGCCAGCAGCCAAGGGGGCTTCCATCCATTGGGCTACACCTTC. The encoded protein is CASSQGGFHPLGYTF.

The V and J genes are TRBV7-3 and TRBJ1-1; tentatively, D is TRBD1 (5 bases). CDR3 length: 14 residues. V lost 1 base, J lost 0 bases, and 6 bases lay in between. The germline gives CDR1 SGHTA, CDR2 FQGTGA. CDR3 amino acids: CASSLKGLNTEAFF. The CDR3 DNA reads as TGTGCCAGCAGCTTAAAGGGGCTGAACACTGAAGCTTTCTTT.

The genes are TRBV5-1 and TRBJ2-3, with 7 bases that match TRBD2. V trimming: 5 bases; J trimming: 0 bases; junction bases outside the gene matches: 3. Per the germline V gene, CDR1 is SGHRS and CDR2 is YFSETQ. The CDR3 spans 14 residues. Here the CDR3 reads CASRRELSTDTQYF. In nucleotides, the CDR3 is TGCGCCAGCAGGCGGGAGCTTAGCACAGATACGCAGTATTTT. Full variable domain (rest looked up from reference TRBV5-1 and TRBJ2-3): KAGVTQTPRYLIKTRGQQVTLSCSPISGHRSVSWYQQTPGQGLQFLFEYFSETQRNKGNFPGRFSGRQFSNSRSEMNVSTLELGDSALYLCASRRELSTDTQYFGPGTRLTVL.

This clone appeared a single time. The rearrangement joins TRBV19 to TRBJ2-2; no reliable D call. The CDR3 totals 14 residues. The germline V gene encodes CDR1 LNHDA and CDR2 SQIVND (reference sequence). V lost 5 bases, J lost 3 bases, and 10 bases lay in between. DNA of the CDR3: TGTGCCAGTAGTGCACACCCAGACACCGGGGAGCTGTTTTTT. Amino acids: CASSAHPDTGELFF.

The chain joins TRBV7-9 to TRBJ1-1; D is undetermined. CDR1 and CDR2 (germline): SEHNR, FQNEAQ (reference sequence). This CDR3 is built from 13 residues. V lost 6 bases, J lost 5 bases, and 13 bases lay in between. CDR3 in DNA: TGTGCCAGCAGTCACAGTGGAGGGACTGAAGCTTTCTTT. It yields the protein CASSHSGGTEAFF.

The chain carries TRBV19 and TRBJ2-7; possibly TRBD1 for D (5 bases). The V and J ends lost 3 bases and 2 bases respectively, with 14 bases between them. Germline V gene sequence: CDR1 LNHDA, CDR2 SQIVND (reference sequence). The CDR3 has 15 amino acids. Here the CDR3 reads CASSIESGIPYEQYF. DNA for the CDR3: TGTGCCAGTAGTATTGAGTCAGGGATCCCCTACGAGCAGTACTTC.

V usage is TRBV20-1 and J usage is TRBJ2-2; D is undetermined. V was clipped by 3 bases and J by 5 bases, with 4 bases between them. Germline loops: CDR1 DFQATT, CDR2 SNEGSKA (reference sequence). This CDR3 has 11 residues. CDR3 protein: CSASGTGELFF. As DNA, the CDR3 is TGCAGTGCTAGCGGGACCGGGGAGCTGTTTTTT.

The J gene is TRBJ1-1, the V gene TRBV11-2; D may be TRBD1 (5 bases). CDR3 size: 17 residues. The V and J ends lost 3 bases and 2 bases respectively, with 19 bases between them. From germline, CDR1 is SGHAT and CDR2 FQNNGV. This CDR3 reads CASSFDESGTTNTEAFF. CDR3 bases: TGTGCCAGCAGCTTCGATGAATCCGGGACTACAAACACTGAAGCTTTCTTT.

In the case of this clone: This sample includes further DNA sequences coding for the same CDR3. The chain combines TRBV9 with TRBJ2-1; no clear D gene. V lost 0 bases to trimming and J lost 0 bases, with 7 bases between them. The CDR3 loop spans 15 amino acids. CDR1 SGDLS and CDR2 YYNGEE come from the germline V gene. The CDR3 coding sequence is TGTGCCAGCAGCGTAGGCGCGAGCTCCTACAATGAGCAGTTCTTC. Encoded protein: CASSVGASSYNEQFF.

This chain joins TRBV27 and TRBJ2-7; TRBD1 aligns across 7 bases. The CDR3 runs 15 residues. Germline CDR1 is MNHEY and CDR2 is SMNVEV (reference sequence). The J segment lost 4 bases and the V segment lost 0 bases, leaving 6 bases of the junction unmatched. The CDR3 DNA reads TGTGCCAGCAGTTTATCCTACAGGGGTTCGTACGAGCAGTACTTC. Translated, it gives CASSLSYRGSYEQYF.

In DNA, the CDR3 is TGTGCCAGCAGCGTTCCGGGACTAGCGGGACCCGGGGAGCTGTTTTTT. Translated, it gives CASSVPGLAGPGELFF. The genes are TRBV5-4 and TRBJ2-2, with TRBD2 matching 13 bases. Germline V gene sequence: CDR1 SGHNT, CDR2 YYREEE (reference sequence). J was trimmed by 6 bases and V by 4 bases; bases with no gene match: 6. The CDR3 has 16 amino acids.

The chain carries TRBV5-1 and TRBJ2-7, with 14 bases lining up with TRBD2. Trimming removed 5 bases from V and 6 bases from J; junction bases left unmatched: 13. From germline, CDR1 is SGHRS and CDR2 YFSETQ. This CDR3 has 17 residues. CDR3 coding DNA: TGCGCCAGCAGAGAAGGGACTAGCGGGAGAGTTACGGGCGAGCAGTACTTC. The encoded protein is CASREGTSGRVTGEQYF.

Here the CDR3 DNA reads TGTGCCAGCAGCTCCCTGATCCAGGGTAACGAGCAGTACTTC. Amino acids: CASSSLIQGNEQYF. The chain joins TRBV11-2 to TRBJ2-7, with a tentative D call TRBD1 (5 bases). Per germline, CDR1 SGHAT and CDR2 FQNNGV. The CDR3 is 14 residues long. Deletions cut 4 bases from V and 5 bases from J, with 15 bases between. Full variable domain (outside the CDR3, taken from reference TRBV11-2 and TRBJ2-7): EAGVAQSPRYKIIEKRQSVAFWCNPISGHATLYWYQQILGQGPKLLIQFQNNGVVDDSQLPKDRFSAERLKGVDSTLKIQPAKLEDSAVYLCASSSLIQGNEQYFGPGTRLTVT.

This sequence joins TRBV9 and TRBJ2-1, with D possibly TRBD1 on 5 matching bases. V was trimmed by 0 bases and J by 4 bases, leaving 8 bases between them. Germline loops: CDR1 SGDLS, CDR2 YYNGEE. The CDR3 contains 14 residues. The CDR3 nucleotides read TGTGCCAGCAGCGTAGGCAGGGCTTACAATGAGCAGTTCTTC. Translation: CASSVGRAYNEQFF.

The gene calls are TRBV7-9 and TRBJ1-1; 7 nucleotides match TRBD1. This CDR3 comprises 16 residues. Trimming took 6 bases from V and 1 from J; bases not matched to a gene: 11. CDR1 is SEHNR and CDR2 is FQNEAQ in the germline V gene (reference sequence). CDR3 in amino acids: CASRFRAGTANTEAFF. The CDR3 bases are TGTGCCAGCAGATTTAGGGCCGGGACAGCGAACACTGAAGCTTTCTTT.

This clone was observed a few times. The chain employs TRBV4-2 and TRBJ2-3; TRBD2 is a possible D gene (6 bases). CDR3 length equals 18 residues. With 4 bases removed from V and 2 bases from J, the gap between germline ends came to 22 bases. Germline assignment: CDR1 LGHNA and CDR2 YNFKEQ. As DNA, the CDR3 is TGTGCCAGCAGCCCAATTGGTTACGCTGGCGGGAACACAGATACGCAGTATTTT. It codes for CASSPIGYAGGNTDTQYF.

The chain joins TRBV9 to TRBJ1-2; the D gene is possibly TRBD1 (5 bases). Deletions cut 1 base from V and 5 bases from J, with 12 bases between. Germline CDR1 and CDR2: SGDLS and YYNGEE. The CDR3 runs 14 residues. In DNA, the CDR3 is TGTGCCAGCAGCGTATCCGGGGGAACTTATGGCTACACCTTC. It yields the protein CASSVSGGTYGYTF.

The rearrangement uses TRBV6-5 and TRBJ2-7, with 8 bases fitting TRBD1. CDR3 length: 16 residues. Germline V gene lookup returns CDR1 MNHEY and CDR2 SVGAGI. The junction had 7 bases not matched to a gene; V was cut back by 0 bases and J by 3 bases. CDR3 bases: TGTGCCAGCAGTTACTCTGGACAGGGCGGTTACTACGAGCAGTACTTC. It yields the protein CASSYSGQGGYYEQYF.

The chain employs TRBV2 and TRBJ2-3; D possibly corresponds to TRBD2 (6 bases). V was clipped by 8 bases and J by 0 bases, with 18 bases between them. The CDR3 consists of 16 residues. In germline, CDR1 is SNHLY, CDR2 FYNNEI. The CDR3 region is CASLDLEGTSTDTQYF. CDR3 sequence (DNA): TGTGCCAGCTTAGACCTGGAGGGGACTAGCACAGATACGCAGTATTTT. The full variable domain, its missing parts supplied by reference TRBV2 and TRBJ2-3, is EPEVTQTPSHQVTQMGQEVILRCVPISNHLYFYWYRQILGQKVEFLVSFYNNEISEKSEIFDDQFSVERPDGSNFTLKIRSTKLEDSAMYFCASLDLEGTSTDTQYFGPGTRLTVL.

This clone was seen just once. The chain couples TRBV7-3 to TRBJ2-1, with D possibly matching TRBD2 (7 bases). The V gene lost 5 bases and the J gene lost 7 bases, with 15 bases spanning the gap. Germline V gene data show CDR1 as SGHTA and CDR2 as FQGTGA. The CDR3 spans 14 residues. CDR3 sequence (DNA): TGTGCCAGCAGCCTGGCGGGGGCGCGTAATGAGCAGTTCTTC. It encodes CASSLAGARNEQFF. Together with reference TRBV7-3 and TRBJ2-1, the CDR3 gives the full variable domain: GAGVSQTPSNKVTEKGKYVELRCDPISGHTALYWYRQSLGQGPEFLIYFQGTGAADDSGLPNDRFFAVRPEGSVSTLKIQRTERGDSAVYLCASSLAGARNEQFFGPGTRLTVL.

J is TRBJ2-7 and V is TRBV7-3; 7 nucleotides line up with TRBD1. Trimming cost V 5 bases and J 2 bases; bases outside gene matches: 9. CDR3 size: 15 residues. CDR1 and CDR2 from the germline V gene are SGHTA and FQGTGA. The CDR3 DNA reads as TGTGCCAGCAGCCCCGAGACAGGGACCCCCTACGAGCAGTACTTC. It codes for CASSPETGTPYEQYF.

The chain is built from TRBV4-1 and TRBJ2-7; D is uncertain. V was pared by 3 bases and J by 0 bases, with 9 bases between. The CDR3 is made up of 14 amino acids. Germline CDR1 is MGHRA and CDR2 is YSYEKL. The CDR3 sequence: CASSHTQSSYEQYF. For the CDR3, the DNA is TGCGCCAGCAGCCATACACAGAGCTCCTACGAGCAGTACTTC.

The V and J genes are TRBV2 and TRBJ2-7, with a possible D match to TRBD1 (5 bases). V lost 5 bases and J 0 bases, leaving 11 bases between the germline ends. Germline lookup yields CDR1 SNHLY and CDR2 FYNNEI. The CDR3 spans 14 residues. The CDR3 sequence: CASSPDRFSYEQYF. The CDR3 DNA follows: TGTGCCAGCAGTCCTGACAGATTCTCCTACGAGCAGTACTTC.

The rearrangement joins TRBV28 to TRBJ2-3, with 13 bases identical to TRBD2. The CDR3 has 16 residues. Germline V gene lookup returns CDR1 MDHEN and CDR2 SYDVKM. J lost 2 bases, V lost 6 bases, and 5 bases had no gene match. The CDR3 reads CASSTGLAGYTDTQYF. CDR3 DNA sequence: TGTGCCAGCAGCACGGGACTAGCGGGATACACAGATACGCAGTATTTT.